This T cell receptor beta chain emerged from a study of Ad26.COV2.S vaccination and SARS-CoV-2 variants. As for treatment: 15 to 20 received Ad26.COV2.S at low or high dose, single or two shots; several received placebo; per-sample allocation not given. Day 63 after the first vaccine or placebo injection was the time point for sampling. Donation came from an adult in Boston who was aged 18-55 years. Trimming cost V 7 bases and J 7 bases, with 16 bases left between them. Germline values: CDR1 SGHAT, CDR2 FQNNGV. This CDR3 region has 13 residues. Study-wide findings and caveats: A substantial breadth of spike-specific CD8+ and CD4+ T cell responses after vaccination has been reported.

Measured with immunoSEQ multiplex PCR; TCRdb has only the in-frame clones, and not every one. The sample lists about 330,000 clones, roughly 90% occurring once. On this clone: Its antigen is unknown.

The sequencing here drew on peripheral blood, taken in a trial of Ad26.COV2.S vaccine versus placebo. The chain couples TRBV11-2 to TRBJ1-2; D is unresolved. This receptor was taken from a person aged 18-60 years who received the Ad26.COV2.S COVID-19 vaccine or a placebo. The CDR3 nucleotides are TGTGCCAGCAACCAAGCCGGGGTTCTTGGCTACACCTTC. Residues: CASNQAGVLGYTF.